This T cell receptor (beta chain) stems from a study of T cells in Graves' hyperthyroidism and ophthalmopathy. Amplified TCR beta CDR3 regions came from RNA transcripts. HTBI primers were the set used in a first-round RT-PCR of the TCR CDR3. TCRdb reprocessed the multiplex PCR reads with MiXCR, giving one entry per CDR3 protein. The sample records under 350,000 distinct CDR3 sequences, about 18% being singletons. This clonotype came up a few times. With a duration under 2 months, the hyperthyroidism was newly diagnosed in patients aged 18 to 65. Germline assignment: CDR1 DFQATT and CDR2 SNEGSKA (reference sequence). This CDR3 contains 12 residues. Trimming took off 0 bases at V and 12 bases at J, with 14 bases between the two ends.

The genes are TRBV20-1 and TRBJ1-2; D is possibly TRBD1 (5 bases). The sample taken for sequencing was blood. The clonotype originates from a woman in her forties or fifties with Graves' hyperthyroidism. The chain's CDR3 is CSAREGQSGDTF. Here the CDR3 DNA reads TGCAGTGCTAGAGAGGGCCAGTCGGGGGACACCTTC.